This T cell receptor (beta chain) was retrieved from a study of spatial heterogeneity in lung cancer. Study-level results: Alpha chain coverage of tumor T cells was estimated at roughly 6.9%, and beta chain coverage at about 13%. Expanded intratumoral alpha and beta TCR counts tracked tumor mutation counts.

TCR cDNA molecules each had a unique molecular identifier. One entry per CDR3 protein, called by TCRdb with MiXCR from the 5' RACE reads. The sample carries thousands of distinct CDR3 sequences, about 9.3% recorded once. The time point: sample taken at primary tumor resection. The donors comprised about 69 untreated early-stage non-small cell lung cancer patients. As to this clonotype: No antigen is known for it.

The clonotype comes from a male donor with early-stage non-small cell lung cancer. This sample comprised lung tumor tissue, obtained at surgery.

DNA of the CDR3: TGCGCCAGCAGCTTGGAAGGGAATTCACCCCTCCACTTT. Its protein is CASSLEGNSPLHF. The V call is TRBV5-1, the J call TRBJ1-6; D gene uncertain. In germline, CDR1 is SGHRS, CDR2 YFSETQ. This CDR3 comprises 13 residues. Trimming shortened V by 0 bases and J by 7 bases, and 5 bases separated the two germline ends.